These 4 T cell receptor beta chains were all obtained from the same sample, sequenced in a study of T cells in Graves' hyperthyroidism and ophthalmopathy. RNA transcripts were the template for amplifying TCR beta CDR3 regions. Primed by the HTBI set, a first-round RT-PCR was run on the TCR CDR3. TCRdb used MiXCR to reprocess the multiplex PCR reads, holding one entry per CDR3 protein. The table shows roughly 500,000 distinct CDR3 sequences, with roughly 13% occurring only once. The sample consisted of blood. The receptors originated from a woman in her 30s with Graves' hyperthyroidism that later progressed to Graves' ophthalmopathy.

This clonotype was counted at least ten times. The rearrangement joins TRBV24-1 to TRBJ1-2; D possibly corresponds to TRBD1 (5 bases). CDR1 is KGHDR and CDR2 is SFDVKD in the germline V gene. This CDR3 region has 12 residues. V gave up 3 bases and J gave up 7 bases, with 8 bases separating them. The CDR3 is CATSDTGRGYTF. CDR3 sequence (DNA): TGTGCCACCAGTGATACGGGACGTGGCTACACCTTC.

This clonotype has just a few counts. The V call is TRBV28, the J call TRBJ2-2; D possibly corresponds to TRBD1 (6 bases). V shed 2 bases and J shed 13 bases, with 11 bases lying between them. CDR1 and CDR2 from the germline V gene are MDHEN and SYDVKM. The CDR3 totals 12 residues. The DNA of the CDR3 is TGTGCCAGCAGTTTAGAACAGGGACGGCTGTTTTTT. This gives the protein CASSLEQGRLFF. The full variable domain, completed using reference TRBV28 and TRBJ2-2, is DVKVTQSSRYLVKRTGEKVFLECVQDMDHENMFWYRQDPGLGLRLIYFSYDVKMKEKGDIPEGYSVSREKKERFSLILESASTNQTSMYLCASSLEQGRLFFGEGSRLTVL.

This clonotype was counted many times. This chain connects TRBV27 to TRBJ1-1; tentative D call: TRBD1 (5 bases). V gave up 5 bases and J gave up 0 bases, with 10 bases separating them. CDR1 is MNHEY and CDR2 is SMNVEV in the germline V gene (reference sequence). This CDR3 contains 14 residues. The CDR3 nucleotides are TGTGCCAGCAGTCACAGGTTTATGAACACTGAAGCTTTCTTT. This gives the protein CASSHRFMNTEAFF.

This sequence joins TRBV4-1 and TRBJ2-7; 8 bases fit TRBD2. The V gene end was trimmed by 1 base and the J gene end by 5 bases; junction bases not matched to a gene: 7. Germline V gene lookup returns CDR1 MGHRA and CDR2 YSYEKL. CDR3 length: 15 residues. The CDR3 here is CASSQVGTRVDEQYF. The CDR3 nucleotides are TGCGCCAGCAGCCAAGTTGGGACTAGAGTCGACGAGCAGTACTTC.